This TCR beta chain was documented in a study of T cells in women clearing cervical HPV infection. V was clipped by 5 bases and J by 10 bases, with 14 bases between them. This CDR3 comprises 13 residues. In germline, CDR1 is SGHTA, CDR2 FQGTGA. Using immunoSEQ multiplex PCR, the repertoire was profiled, and TCRdb retains in-frame clones only, with some absent. This listing includes some 32,000 clones. Notes on this clone: Sequencing ends 3 residues short of the CDR3 end; the germline J gene provides the rest.

This chain joins TRBV7-3 and TRBJ1-4, with D hard to call. The receptor was isolated from a woman between 18 and 75 years old with a cervical HPV16 infection that either progressed to CIN3+ or cleared (not recorded which). The sequenced sample consisted of blood buffy coat. CDR3 DNA, as far as it was read: TGTGCCAGCAGCCTCAACCCCGGTAGAAAA. It is translated as CASSLNPGRK. The CDR3 in full is CASSLNPGRKLFF.